Included here is one T cell receptor (beta chain) sequence, with context. Profiled with immunoSEQ multiplex PCR; TCRdb holds only in-frame clones, not every one. This table holds about 250,000 clones, approximately 85% found once. The V and J ends lost 6 bases and 8 bases respectively, with 13 bases between them. There are 13 residues in the CDR3. Germline CDR1 is SNHLY and CDR2 is FYNNEI. These data belong to a study of blood T cell repertoires in COVID-19. Specimen: peripheral blood. The clonotype comes from a man aged 50-60 years with COVID-19, enrolled during active disease. This chain joins TRBV2 and TRBJ1-4; D is unresolved. The chain's CDR3 is CASRWEVGEKLFF. The CDR3 DNA is TGTGCCAGCAGGTGGGAGGTTGGAGAAAAACTGTTTTTT.